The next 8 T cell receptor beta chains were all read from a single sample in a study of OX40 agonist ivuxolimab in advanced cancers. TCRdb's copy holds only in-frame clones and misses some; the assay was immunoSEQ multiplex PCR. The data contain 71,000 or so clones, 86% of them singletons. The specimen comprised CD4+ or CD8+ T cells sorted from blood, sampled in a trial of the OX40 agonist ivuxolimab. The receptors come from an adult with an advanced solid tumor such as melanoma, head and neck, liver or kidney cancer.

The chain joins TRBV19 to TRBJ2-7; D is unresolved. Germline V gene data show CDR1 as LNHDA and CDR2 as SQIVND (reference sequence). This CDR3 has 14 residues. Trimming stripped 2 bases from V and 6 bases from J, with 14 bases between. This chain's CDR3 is CASSIISYASEQYF. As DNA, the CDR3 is TGTGCCAGTAGTATAATAAGCTATGCCAGCGAGCAGTACTTC.

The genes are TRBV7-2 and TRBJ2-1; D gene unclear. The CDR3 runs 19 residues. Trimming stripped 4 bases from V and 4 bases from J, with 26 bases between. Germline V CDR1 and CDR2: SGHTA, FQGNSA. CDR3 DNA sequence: TGTGCCAGCAGCTCTCCGGCCGCTTTTAGGGCTCGAGCTTACAATGAGCAGTTCTTC. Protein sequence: CASSSPAAFRARAYNEQFF.

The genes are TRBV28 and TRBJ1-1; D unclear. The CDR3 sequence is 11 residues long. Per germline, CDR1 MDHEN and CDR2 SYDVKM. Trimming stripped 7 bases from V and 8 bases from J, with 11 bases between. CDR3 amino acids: CASTSGPEAFF. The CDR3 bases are TGTGCCAGCACGTCCGGTCCGGAAGCTTTCTTT.

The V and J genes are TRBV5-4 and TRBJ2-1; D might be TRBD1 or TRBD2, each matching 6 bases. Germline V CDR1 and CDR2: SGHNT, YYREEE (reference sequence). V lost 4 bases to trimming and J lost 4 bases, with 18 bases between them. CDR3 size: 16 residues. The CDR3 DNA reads TGTGCCAGCAGCCCGACCGGGGGCGGTCCTTACAATGAGCAGTTCTTC. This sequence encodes CASSPTGGGPYNEQFF.

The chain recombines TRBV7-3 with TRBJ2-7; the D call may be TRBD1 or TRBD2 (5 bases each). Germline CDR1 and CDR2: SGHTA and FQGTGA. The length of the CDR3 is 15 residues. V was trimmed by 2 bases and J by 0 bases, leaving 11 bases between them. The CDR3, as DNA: TGTGCCAGCAGCTTACGGGACCGTAGCTCCTACGAGCAGTACTTC. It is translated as CASSLRDRSSYEQYF. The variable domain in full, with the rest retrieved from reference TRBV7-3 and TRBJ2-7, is GAGVSQTPSNKVTEKGKYVELRCDPISGHTALYWYRQSLGQGPEFLIYFQGTGAADDSGLPNDRFFAVRPEGSVSTLKIQRTERGDSAVYLCASSLRDRSSYEQYFGPGTRLTVT.

CDR3 region: CASSLTGRAPYNEQFF. DNA of the CDR3: TGTGCCAGCAGCCTGACAGGTCGAGCCCCCTACAATGAGCAGTTCTTC. The V and J genes are TRBV5-6 and TRBJ2-1, with a possible D match to TRBD1 (6 bases). V lost 4 bases, J lost 2 bases, and 16 bases lay in between. The CDR3 sequence is 16 residues long. Germline CDR1 reads SGHDT; CDR2 reads YYEEEE.

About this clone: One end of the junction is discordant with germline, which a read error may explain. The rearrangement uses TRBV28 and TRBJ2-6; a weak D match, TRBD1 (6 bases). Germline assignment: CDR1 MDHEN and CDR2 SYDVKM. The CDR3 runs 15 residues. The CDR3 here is CAGSSRGYGANVLTF. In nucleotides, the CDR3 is TGTGCCGGCAGTTCCAGGGGTTATGGGGCCAACGTCCTGACTTTC.

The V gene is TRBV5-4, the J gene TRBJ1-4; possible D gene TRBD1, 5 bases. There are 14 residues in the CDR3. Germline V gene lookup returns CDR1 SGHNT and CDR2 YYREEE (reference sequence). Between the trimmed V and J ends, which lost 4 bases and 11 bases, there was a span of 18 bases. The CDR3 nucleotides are TGTGCCAGCAGCCAACTCATTTGGGGGGGGAAACTGTTTTTT. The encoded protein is CASSQLIWGGKLFF.